This T cell receptor (beta chain) was observed in a study of CD8 T cells in ankylosing spondylitis (TCRdb year 2017). In the study overall: T cell receptor beta repertoires were profiled in healthy donors and ankylosing spondylitis patients so that disease-linked TCR variants could be found. The full study cohort comprised about 24 ankylosing spondylitis patients and some 110 healthy donors. Peripheral blood was sampled, and synovial fluid was also collected from ankylosing spondylitis patients.

Summary of the overall study and its limitations: Some TCR beta motif variants had previously been reported in synovial fluid and blood of reactive arthritis patients, which suggested common disease-initiation mechanisms. The disease-linked clones showed a CD8+ phenotype and occurred at relatively low frequencies in peripheral blood. The disease-linked clones were reported as significantly enriched in matched synovial fluid samples from ankylosing spondylitis patients. Blood from ankylosing spondylitis patients appeared to be characterized by a TCR beta motif composed of roughly eight highly homologous amino acid variants.

The CDR3, cysteine through phenylalanine, is 15 amino acids long. Of all the DNA, just the CDR3 is kept, 45 bases in frame from base 1. Taken from the germline V gene (reference sequence), the CDR1 and CDR2 loops are LGHDT and YNNKEL. V drops 0 bases and J drops 5 bases, leaving 11 bases in between. This clonotype was observed many times. What antigen it recognizes has not been identified. Within one base of it there is no much larger clone, and no base qualities were kept. For sequencing, an Illumina HiSeq 2500 was employed. Quantitative 5'-RACE with molecular barcodes was used to prepare TCR beta libraries. In the paper's pipeline: A new computational method, built on a probabilistic model of VDJ rearrangement, was used to identify disease-linked TCR variants. TCRdb itself trimmed the public reads at Q25 with fastp, ran MiXCR and retained productive beta chains. CDR3 protein duplicates are merged, each entry listing the most common genes and DNA. The V and J calls and clone size come from TCRdb's table, not from the authors' own analysis. This sample lists a few hundred thousand distinct CDR3 sequences; about 10% were detected once. The ten largest make up roughly 6.8% of the sample.

The TCR sequence derives from a male donor with ankylosing spondylitis or in good health (not recorded which). The sequenced sample was blood, either unsorted or a sorted T cell fraction (not recorded which). Recombination connected TRBV3-1 to TRBJ2-4; D gene: possibly TRBD1, on 5 matching bases. The CDR3 reads CASSQDAGPQNIQYF. The DNA reads TGTGCCAGCAGCCAAGATGCAGGGCCGCAAAACATTCAGTACTTC. The entire variable domain, with the stretches around the CDR3 drawn from the reference TRBV3-1 and TRBJ2-4 proteins, is DTAVSQTPKYLVTQMGNDKSIKCEQNLGHDTMYWYKQDSKKFLKIMFSYNNKELIINETVPNRFSPKSPDKAHLNLHINSLELGDSAVYFCASSQDAGPQNIQYFGAGTRLSVL.